This TCR beta chain came from a study of identical twins. Study-level points and caveats: Fewer insertions marked abundant cord blood beta clonotypes; young adult naive trended weakly, memory not at all.

This clonotype was seen a few times. The antigen is unknown. The CDR3 spans 14 residues. CDR1 is SGHDN, CDR2 FVKESK, per germline. The V and J ends lost 2 bases and 6 bases respectively, with 12 bases between them. Through template switching, a universal primer site was introduced, and the cDNA contained unique molecular identifiers. TCRdb independently ran MiXCR on the 5' RACE reads; one entry per CDR3 protein. The table has about 530,000 distinct CDR3 sequences, roughly 15% seen once. These same records also appear under a second study, on yellow fever vaccine responses in identical twins. That paper adds: Twins reportedly showed a vaccine T cell response that seemed partly convergent and partly personalized.

This sequence was found in a woman under 30 in good health. Input material: CD4+ T cells sorted from blood. The V call is TRBV14, the J call TRBJ2-3; D is possibly TRBD1 (5 bases). CDR3 DNA: TGTGCCAGCAGCCAAAAGGGGCTCTCTGATACGCAGTATTTT. This encodes CASSQKGLSDTQYF.